This TCR beta chain was captured by sequencing in a study of cytomegalovirus exposure and HLA in healthy donors. To note about this clone: Its antigen remains unidentified.

This CDR3 has 16 residues. Germline V gene lookup returns CDR1 MDHEN and CDR2 SYDVKM. After removal of 1 base from V and 3 bases from J, the junction contained 9 bases not matched to a gene. Broader study findings: The study labeled about 160 TCR beta chains cytomegalovirus-associated.

PCR was performed using 60 Vbeta and 13 Jbeta primers. Profiling relied on immunoSEQ multiplex PCR, and the TCRdb table lists in-frame clones only, not all of them. Among around 130,000 clones listed, roughly 80% were seen once. Sequenced: PBMCs. The TCR sequence derives from a man aged 45 to 65 in good health and CMV-seronegative. The chain uses TRBV28 and TRBJ2-7; the match to TRBD1 covers 7 bases. In DNA, the CDR3 is TGTGCCAGCAGTTTATACGACTCGCACAGGGGCTACGAGCAGTACTTC. It specifies CASSLYDSHRGYEQYF.